This TCR beta chain was observed in a study of control samples from healthy donors and cancer patients. Clones were read by immunoSEQ multiplex PCR, and TCRdb kept only the in-frame ones, dropping some. The sample lists about 55,000 clones, approximately 88% occurring once. Germline CDR1 is SQVTM and CDR2 is ANQGSEA. The CDR3 totals 11 residues. Trimming stripped 3 bases from V and 3 bases from J, with 6 bases between. This clonotype was sampled from a man in his fifties or sixties in good health. The chain employs TRBV29-1 and TRBJ2-7; D gene uncertain. The sequencing input was blood. In DNA form, the CDR3 reads TGCAGCGTTGACAGCAACTACGAGCAGTACTTC. Translated: CSVDSNYEQYF.